What follows are 20 T cell receptor beta chains derived from one specimen sequenced in a study of T cell changes during pregnancy in multiple sclerosis. TCRdb's copy holds only in-frame clones and misses some; the assay was immunoSEQ multiplex PCR. The table shows 20,000 or so clones, with approximately 91% occurring only once. The input for sequencing was CD4+ T cells from peripheral blood mononuclear cells, taken after pregnancy. Every receptor here comes from a female donor in good health, enrolled as a control in a pregnancy study.

CDR3 protein: CASSDAGEPYNEQFF. CDR3 in DNA: TGCGCCAGCAGCGATGCGGGAGAACCCTACAATGAGCAGTTCTTC. The rearrangement uses TRBV5-1 and TRBJ2-1; 7 bases fit TRBD2. CDR3 size: 15 residues. With V trimmed by 4 bases and J by 2 bases, 6 bases remained unmatched. CDR1 is SGHRS and CDR2 is YFSETQ in the germline V gene.

The V call is TRBV7-2, the J call TRBJ1-1; tentatively, D is TRBD1 (5 bases). The V gene's germline CDR1 is SGHTA and CDR2 FQGNSA. The germline V and J ends were trimmed by 2 bases and 8 bases, with 9 bases remaining between them. This CDR3 contains 12 residues. The CDR3 DNA follows: TGTGCCAGCAGCTTATATGGGGCGGAAGCTTTCTTT. This encodes CASSLYGAEAFF.

The chain has TRBV4-2 and TRBJ2-7; D not certain. V lost 0 bases and J 10 bases, leaving 10 bases between the germline ends. This CDR3 contains 12 residues. The germline gives CDR1 LGHNA, CDR2 YNFKEQ. In DNA form, the CDR3 reads TGTGCCAGCAGCCAAGATCGCGTTTTTCAGTACTTC. Amino acid sequence: CASSQDRVFQYF.

The rearrangement joins TRBV30 to TRBJ2-5; 11 positions agree with TRBD1. This CDR3 has 18 residues. Losses at the gene ends were 3 bases for V and 5 bases for J; bases not matched to a gene: 17. Per germline, CDR1 GTSNPN and CDR2 SVGIG (reference sequence). CDR3 DNA: TGTGCCTGGAGCCCCCCCGGGACAGGGGGGTTCTTGAGGGAGACCCAGTACTTC. As protein: CAWSPPGTGGFLRETQYF.

This clone was counted a single time. V and J are TRBV5-1 and TRBJ2-3, with a weak D call TRBD1 (5 bases). Germline values: CDR1 SGHRS, CDR2 YFSETQ. This CDR3 has 14 residues. V lost 4 bases and J 2 bases, leaving 11 bases between the germline ends. The CDR3 nucleotides read TGCGCCAGCAGCCTTGACAGCCCCACAGATACGCAGTATTTT. Residues: CASSLDSPTDTQYF.

This rearrangement joins TRBV19 to TRBJ1-1, with 8 bases lining up with TRBD1. Per germline, CDR1 LNHDA and CDR2 SQIVND (reference sequence). CDR3 length: 13 amino acids. Germline trimming cut 8 bases from V and 5 bases from J; bases unmatched to any gene: 7. CDR3 DNA: TGTGCCAGTGAGGACAGGGCGAGGACTGAAGCTTTCTTT. This sequence encodes CASEDRARTEAFF. The whole variable domain, remainder taken from reference TRBV19 and TRBJ1-1, is DGGITQSPKYLFRKEGQNVTLSCEQNLNHDAMYWYRQDPGQGLRLIYYSQIVNDFQKGDIAEGYSVSREKKESFPLTVTSAQKNPTAFYLCASEDRARTEAFFGQGTRLTVV.

This rearrangement joins TRBV23-1 to TRBJ2-3; tentative D call: TRBD2 (7 bases). TRBV23-1 is identified as an open reading frame with a role that is uncertain. Trimming left V 5 bases short and J 2 bases short, with 11 bases between. The CDR3 totals 14 residues. The CDR3 loop reads CASSRGGDTDTQYF. For the CDR3, the DNA is TGCGCCAGCAGTAGGGGGGGGGACACAGATACGCAGTATTTT.

This chain joins TRBV6-1 and TRBJ2-7; D is undetermined. Germline CDR1 reads MNHNS; CDR2 reads SASEGT. This CDR3 has 14 amino acids. Trimming took off 0 bases at V and 7 bases at J, with 13 bases between the two ends. The CDR3 nucleotides are TGTGCCAGCAGTGAAGCGTTGGAGATCTCGGAGCAGTACTTC. Translating it yields CASSEALEISEQYF.

The chain employs TRBV5-1 and TRBJ2-5, with 14 bases aligning to TRBD2. V was clipped by 2 bases and J by 4 bases; unmatched bases: 1. The CDR3 consists of 15 residues. The germline V gene encodes CDR1 SGHRS and CDR2 YFSETQ. The CDR3 spells CASSFGTSGGETQYF. The DNA of the CDR3 is TGCGCCAGCAGCTTCGGGACTAGCGGGGGAGAGACCCAGTACTTC.

This chain joins TRBV6-1 and TRBJ1-5, with 7 bases aligning to TRBD1. The CDR3 loop spans 14 amino acids. Trimming took 7 bases from V and 1 from J; bases not matched to a gene: 4. Per the germline V gene, CDR1 is MNHNS and CDR2 is SASEGT. The CDR3, as DNA: TGTGCCAGCAACCCGACAGGGAGCAATCAGCCCCAGCATTTT. Encoded protein: CASNPTGSNQPQHF.

This clone was seen only a few times. The rearrangement uses TRBV2 and TRBJ2-7; TRBD1 might be the D (6 bases). The V end lost 6 bases, the J end lost 5 bases, and 11 bases lay between the germline ends. CDR3 size: 12 residues. The germline gives CDR1 SNHLY, CDR2 FYNNEI. This chain's CDR3 is CASRGNRDEQYF. DNA for the CDR3: TGTGCCAGCAGGGGGAACAGGGACGAGCAGTACTTC.

This chain connects TRBV27 to TRBJ2-7; 8 bases match TRBD2. CDR1 and CDR2 from the germline V gene are MNHEY and SMNVEV (reference sequence). The CDR3 sequence is 13 residues long. V was clipped by 6 bases and J by 5 bases; unmatched bases: 6. The DNA for the CDR3 is TGTGCCAGCAGGGCGGGGGGCAGGAACGAGCAGTACTTC. Its protein is CASRAGGRNEQYF.

This clone was picked up one time. The chain joins TRBV7-9 to TRBJ1-2, with D perhaps matching TRBD1 (6 bases). Germline V lookup: CDR1 SEHNR, CDR2 FQNEAQ (reference sequence). This CDR3 has 19 residues. V lost 5 bases to trimming and J lost 5 bases, with 30 bases between them. The CDR3 bases are TGTGCCAGCAGCCAAAAGGGGGGGCTCTCCCACCCGGGGGCATATGGCTACACCTTC. It encodes CASSQKGGLSHPGAYGYTF.

The chain recombines TRBV4-3 with TRBJ1-2; D gene unclear. Germline loops: CDR1 LGHNA, CDR2 YSLEER. This CDR3 is 17 amino acids long. Between the trimmed V and J ends, which lost 0 bases and 1 base, there was a span of 15 bases. The CDR3 region has the DNA TGCGCCAGCAGCCAAGAACCTTCAGGAATAAGTAACTATGGCTACACCTTC. Protein: CASSQEPSGISNYGYTF.

V and J are TRBV7-2 and TRBJ2-1; a possible D gene is TRBD2 (6 bases). The CDR3 loop spans 15 amino acids. The germline V gene has CDR1 SGHTA and CDR2 FQGNSA. V lost 0 bases and J 3 bases, leaving 9 bases between the germline ends. CDR3 amino acids: CASSLASSGYNEQFF. CDR3 sequence (DNA): TGTGCCAGCAGCTTAGCTAGTAGCGGCTACAATGAGCAGTTCTTC.

The V call is TRBV4-2, the J call TRBJ1-2; 7 nucleotides match TRBD1. The ends lost 1 base at V and 4 bases at J; junction bases unmatched: 12. From germline, CDR1 is LGHNA and CDR2 YNFKEQ. This CDR3 has 17 residues. The CDR3 DNA sequence: TGTGCCAGCAGCCAAGGAACAGGGGATGGGGGGTCCTATGGCTACACCTTC. This encodes CASSQGTGDGGSYGYTF.

The chain carries TRBV5-4 and TRBJ1-2; TRBD1 is a possible D gene (6 bases). This CDR3 region has 15 residues. V lost 0 bases to trimming and J lost 6 bases, with 15 bases between them. Germline V lookup: CDR1 SGHNT, CDR2 YYREEE (reference sequence). Here the CDR3 DNA reads TGTGCCAGCAGCTTGGTGGCTACAGGGAACCATGGCTACACCTTC. Translation: CASSLVATGNHGYTF. Variable domain in full (rest from reference TRBV5-4 and TRBJ1-2): ETGVTQSPTHLIKTRGQQVTLRCSSQSGHNTVSWYQQALGQGPQFIFQYYREEENGRGNFPPRFSGLQFPNYSSELNVNALELDDSALYLCASSLVATGNHGYTFGSGTRLTVV.

This clone was detected once. This rearrangement joins TRBV28 to TRBJ1-2, with 7 bases aligning to TRBD1. Per the germline V gene, CDR1 is MDHEN and CDR2 is SYDVKM. This CDR3 spans 15 amino acids. Trimming at V came to 5 bases and at J to 4 bases, leaving 10 bases not matched to a gene. Written as DNA, the CDR3 is TGTGCCAGCAGTACCGGGACAGACTTTGGCTATGGCTACACCTTC. Translated, it gives CASSTGTDFGYGYTF.

The genes are TRBV5-7 and TRBJ1-3, with D possibly being TRBD1 (5 bases). TRBV5-7 is identified as an open reading frame with a role that is uncertain. Trimming removed 0 bases at V and 0 bases at J, with 10 bases between. The CDR3 loop spans 16 amino acids. DNA of the CDR3: TGTGCCAGCAGCTTGGTTGCGGGGGGCTCTGGAAACACCATATATTTT. Translation gives CASSLVAGGSGNTIYF.

This clone appeared a few times. The chain employs TRBV4-3 and TRBJ2-3; 10 nucleotides line up with TRBD1. Germline assignment: CDR1 LGHNA and CDR2 YSLEER. The CDR3 loop spans 15 amino acids. Losses at the gene ends were 2 bases for V and 3 bases for J; bases not matched to a gene: 2. The DNA for the CDR3 is TGCGCCAGCAGCCAACGACAGGGGGCAACAGATACGCAGTATTTT. It yields the protein CASSQRQGATDTQYF.